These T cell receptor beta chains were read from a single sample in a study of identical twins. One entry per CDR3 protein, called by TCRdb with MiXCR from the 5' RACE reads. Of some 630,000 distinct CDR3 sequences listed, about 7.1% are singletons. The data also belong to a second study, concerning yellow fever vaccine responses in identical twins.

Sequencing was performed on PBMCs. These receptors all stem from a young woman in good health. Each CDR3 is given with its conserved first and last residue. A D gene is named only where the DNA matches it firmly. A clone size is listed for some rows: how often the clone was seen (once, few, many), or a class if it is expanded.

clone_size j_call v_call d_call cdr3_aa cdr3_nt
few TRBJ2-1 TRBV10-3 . CAISDDSNEQFF TGTGCCATCAGTGATGACAGTAACGAGCAGTTCTTC
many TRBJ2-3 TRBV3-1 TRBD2 CASETSGRAAQYF TGTGCCAGCGAGACTAGCGGGAGGGCTGCGCAGTATTTT
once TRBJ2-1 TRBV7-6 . CASSPTPYGDGVEQFF TGTGCCAGCAGCCCAACTCCCTACGGAGACGGCGTTGAGCAGTTCTTC
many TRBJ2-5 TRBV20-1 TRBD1 CSASLGQGVETQYF TGCAGTGCTAGCCTCGGACAGGGGGTAGAGACCCAGTACTTC
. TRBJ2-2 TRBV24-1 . CATSDASSNTGELFF TGTGCCACCAGTGATGCGTCATCGAACACCGGGGAGCTGTTTTTT
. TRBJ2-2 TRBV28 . CASSSTGQNTGELFF TGTGCCAGCAGTTCCACAGGACAAAACACCGGGGAGCTGTTTTTT
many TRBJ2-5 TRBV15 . CATSRDRQETQYF TGTGCCACCAGCAGAGACCGCCAAGAGACCCAGTACTTC
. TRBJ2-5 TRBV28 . CASSARHFQETQYF TGTGCCAGCAGCGCGAGACACTTCCAAGAGACCCAGTACTTC
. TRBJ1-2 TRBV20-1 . CSAMDLYGYTF TGCAGTGCCATGGACCTCTATGGCTACACCTTC
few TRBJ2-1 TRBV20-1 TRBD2 CSARSGTSRNNEQFF TGCAGTGCTAGATCCGGGACTAGCCGAAACAATGAGCAGTTCTTC
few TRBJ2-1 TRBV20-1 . CSASPAGVGSSYNEQFF TGCAGTGCTAGCCCAGCCGGCGTGGGGAGCTCCTACAATGAGCAGTTCTTC
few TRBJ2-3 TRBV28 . CASSPRAKADTQYF TGTGCCAGCAGCCCCAGGGCGAAGGCAGATACGCAGTATTTT
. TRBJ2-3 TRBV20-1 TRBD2 CSARVAGGGLDTQYF TGCAGTGCTAGAGTGGCGGGAGGAGGATTGGATACGCAGTATTTT
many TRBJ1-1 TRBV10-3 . CAISETVNTEAFF TGTGCCATCAGTGAGACAGTGAACACTGAAGCTTTCTTT
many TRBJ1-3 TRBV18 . CASSPPRLNTIYF TGTGCCAGCTCACCACCGCGGCTAAACACCATATATTTT
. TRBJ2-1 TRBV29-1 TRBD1 CSVTGTGDSSYNEQFF TGCAGCGTGACCGGGACAGGGGACAGCTCCTACAATGAGCAGTTCTTC
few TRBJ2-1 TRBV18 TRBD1 CASSRDSHGNEQFF TGTGCCAGCTCACGGGACAGTCACGGCAATGAGCAGTTCTTC
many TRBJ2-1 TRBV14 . CASSQDRVKQFF TGTGCCAGCAGCCAAGATCGGGTGAAGCAGTTCTTC
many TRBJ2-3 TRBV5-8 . CASSLGGPGTDTQYF TGTGCCAGCAGCTTGGGGGGGCCAGGCACAGATACGCAGTATTTT
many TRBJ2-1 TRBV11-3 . CASTNSGTSRNEQFF TGTGCCAGCACCAATAGCGGAACTTCTCGGAATGAGCAGTTCTTC
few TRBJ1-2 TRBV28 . CASSLVLANYGYTF TGTGCCAGCAGTTTAGTATTAGCTAACTATGGCTACACCTTC
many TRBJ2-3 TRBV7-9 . CASSLGGARGTQYF TGTGCCAGCAGCTTGGGCGGAGCCAGAGGTACGCAGTATTTT